This T cell receptor (beta chain) was sequenced in a study of cytomegalovirus exposure and HLA in healthy donors. In regard to this clone: Its antigen is undetermined. At one of its ends the junction is not consistent with the germline gene, which may arise from a read error.

Broader study findings: Analysis performed later found more than 15,000 TCR beta sequences associated with HLA alleles at 0.05 false discovery rate. In an earlier analysis, most TCR beta V segments were productive about 87% or about 30% of the time.

Vbeta (60) and Jbeta (13) primers were used in the PCR. TCRdb keeps only in-frame clones here, not all; method: immunoSEQ multiplex PCR. The profile shows 200,000 or so clones, 75% to 85% of them singletons. This CDR3 is built from 14 residues. Germline V lookup: CDR1 MNHNS, CDR2 SASEGT. The sample taken for sequencing was PBMCs. The chain links TRBV6-1 to TRBJ2-6, with a tentative D call TRBD1 (6 bases). The receptor was derived from a woman in her late teens or twenties in good health and CMV-seropositive. CDR3 protein: CASKTGPGANGLTF. The CDR3 nucleotides are TGTGCCAGCAAAACAGGGCCTGGGGCCAACGGCCTGACTTTC.